The 27 T cell receptor beta chains below were found in one sample sequenced in a study of T cell repertoires in cytomegalovirus infection. TCRdb re-derived calls from the reads in MiXCR, one entry per CDR3 protein. The data contain about 890,000 distinct CDR3 sequences, roughly 30% of them singletons. These receptors lack a known antigen. The sequenced sample was cultured CD8+ T cells from PBMCs, obtained from culture after CMV antigen stimulation. The source is a human donor in good health (CMV status not recorded). Some clones in this sample may be carry-over from other donors' samples.

This rearrangement joins TRBV14 to TRBJ2-1; TRBD2 agrees at 9 bases. This CDR3 has 16 residues. The trim removed 2 bases at V and 4 bases at J, leaving 6 bases unmatched. The germline V gene has CDR1 SGHDN and CDR2 FVKESK. CDR3 loop: CASSQISGGSYNEQFF. CDR3 DNA sequence: TGTGCCAGCAGCCAAATTAGCGGGGGTTCGTACAATGAGCAGTTCTTC.

This clonotype was seen at least ten times. The V and J genes are TRBV7-8 and TRBJ2-7, with 8 bases aligning to TRBD2. Losses at the gene ends were 4 bases for V and 3 bases for J; bases not matched to a gene: 14. In germline, CDR1 is SGHVS, CDR2 FQNEAQ. This CDR3 spans 17 amino acids. CDR3 residues: CASSSYSGGASVYEQYF. CDR3 DNA: TGTGCCAGCAGCTCCTACTCGGGGGGGGCCAGTGTCTACGAGCAGTACTTC.

Comment on this clonotype: A read error may be the cause here, since a much bigger clone is one base away. The rearrangement uses TRBV20-1 and TRBJ1-5, with no clear D. The CDR3 loop spans 14 amino acids. Germline CDR1 reads DFQATT; CDR2 reads SNEGSKA (reference sequence). Trimming stripped 3 bases from V and 3 bases from J, with 12 bases between. The CDR3 DNA is TGCAGTGCTAGTAACCAGTATAACAATCAGCCCCAGCATTTT. The encoded protein is CSASNQYNNQPQHF.

This clonotype was counted a few times. The chain joins TRBV10-3 to TRBJ1-3; D is possibly TRBD1 (5 bases). Trimming removed 0 bases at V and 0 bases at J, with 12 bases between. Per the germline V gene, CDR1 is ENHRY and CDR2 is SYGVKD. This CDR3 spans 17 amino acids. The CDR3 bases are TGTGCCATCAGTGAGTCGGGGCAGGCAAGCTCTGGAAACACCATATATTTT. This sequence encodes CAISESGQASSGNTIYF.

The table lists this clonotype with a few counts. The rearrangement links TRBV15 to TRBJ2-1; 7 bases are shared with TRBD1. The CDR3 length is 16 residues. Germline lookup yields CDR1 LNHNV and CDR2 YYDKDF (reference sequence). Germline trimming cut 5 bases from V and 0 bases from J; bases unmatched to any gene: 7. The chain's CDR3 is CATSGKGQSSYNEQFF. The DNA for the CDR3 is TGTGCCACCAGCGGAAAGGGACAGAGCTCCTACAATGAGCAGTTCTTC.

This clonotype was detected only a few times. The rearrangement uses TRBV7-8 and TRBJ2-7; unclear D gene. The CDR3 has 12 amino acids. From germline, CDR1 is SGHVS and CDR2 FQNEAQ. Trimming shortened V by 5 bases and J by 3 bases, and 8 bases separated the two germline ends. Here the CDR3 DNA reads TGTGCCAGCAGCGGATCCGGCTACGAGCAGTACTTC. Amino acid sequence: CASSGSGYEQYF. The full variable domain, completed using reference TRBV7-8 and TRBJ2-7, is GAGVSQSPRYKVAKRGQDVALRCDPISGHVSLFWYQQALGQGPEFLTYFQNEAQLDKSGLPSDRFFAERPEGSVSTLKIQRTQQEDSAVYLCASSGSGYEQYFGPGTRLTVT.

CDR3 in DNA: TGTGCCAGCAGGATGAATAATTCACCCCTCCACTTT. As protein: CASRMNNSPLHF. The chain combines TRBV6-6 with TRBJ1-6; D remains unclear. CDR3 length: 12 residues. Trimming removed 6 bases from V and 5 bases from J, with 5 bases in between. The V gene's germline CDR1 is MNHNY and CDR2 SVGAGI (reference sequence).

The chain carries TRBV7-6 and TRBJ2-1; the D call may be TRBD1 or TRBD2 (6 bases each). CDR1 is SGHVS, CDR2 FNYEAQ, per germline. This CDR3 spans 16 amino acids. Trimming stripped 5 bases from V and 0 bases from J, with 14 bases between. CDR3 sequence reads: CASSAVADSSYNEQFF. In nucleotides, the CDR3 is TGTGCCAGCAGCGCCGTAGCGGACAGCTCCTACAATGAGCAGTTCTTC.

The J gene is TRBJ1-1, the V gene TRBV19; 8 nucleotides line up with TRBD1. The J segment lost 10 bases and the V segment lost 3 bases, leaving 7 bases of the junction unmatched. This CDR3 region has 13 residues. Per germline, CDR1 LNHDA and CDR2 SQIVND (reference sequence). CDR3 residues: CASSMTGARGAFF. In nucleotides, the CDR3 is TGTGCCAGTAGTATGACAGGGGCGAGAGGAGCTTTCTTT.

This clonotype was counted between two and nine times. V and J are TRBV7-9 and TRBJ2-5; D remains ambiguous. Germline assignment: CDR1 SEHNR and CDR2 FQNEAQ (reference sequence). The CDR3 has 13 amino acids. V was clipped by 5 bases and J by 4 bases, with 11 bases between them. This CDR3 is CASSPRNRETQYF. CDR3 nucleotides: TGTGCCAGCAGCCCTAGGAACAGAGAGACCCAGTACTTC.

This clonotype was picked up many times. Written as DNA, the CDR3 is TGTGCCAGCAGCTTAGCTCTAACAGGGGGACTGAATTCACCCCTCCACTTT. As protein: CASSLALTGGLNSPLHF. The rearrangement joins TRBV7-8 to TRBJ1-6; 8 nucleotides agree with TRBD1. CDR3 length equals 17 residues. With 0 bases clipped from V and 7 bases from J, the junction kept 8 bases outside the gene matches. The germline gives CDR1 SGHVS, CDR2 FQNEAQ. The full variable domain, with the rest looked up from reference TRBV7-8 and TRBJ1-6, is GAGVSQSPRYKVAKRGQDVALRCDPISGHVSLFWYQQALGQGPEFLTYFQNEAQLDKSGLPSDRFFAERPEGSVSTLKIQRTQQEDSAVYLCASSLALTGGLNSPLHFGNGTRLTVT.

The rearrangement links TRBV4-1 to TRBJ1-3; 7 bases agree with TRBD1. J gave up 8 bases and V 3 bases, and 7 bases lay outside the gene matches. Germline V CDR1 and CDR2: MGHRA, YSYEKL. The CDR3 runs 14 residues. The CDR3 coding sequence is TGCGCCAGCAGCCAGCCAGACAGGGAAGACACCATATATTTT. It is translated as CASSQPDREDTIYF.

A word on this clonotype: Since the CDR3 does not end with the conserved phenylalanine or tryptophan, this likely comes from a read error. This chain uses TRBV7-8 with TRBJ1-5; D is unclear. V was trimmed by 6 bases and J by 4 bases, leaving 16 bases between them. This CDR3 is 15 amino acids long. The V gene's germline CDR1 is SGHVS and CDR2 FQNEAQ. Here the CDR3 reads CASSPNSRPNQPQHL. As DNA, the CDR3 is TGTGCCAGCAGTCCAAACTCCCGGCCGAATCAGCCCCAGCATTTA.

This clonotype was counted a few times. The gene calls are TRBV12-3 or TRBV12-4 and TRBJ1-5, with D unclear. The length of the CDR3 is 18 residues. The V gene lost 5 bases and the J gene lost 0 bases, with 20 bases spanning the gap. CDR3 sequence (DNA): TGTGCCAGCAGTCCTGCTCGCCGGGCAGATTATAGCAATCAGCCCCAGCATTTT. Protein: CASSPARRADYSNQPQHF.

This sequence joins TRBV5-8 and TRBJ2-7; 9 nucleotides match TRBD1. Trimming at V came to 4 bases and at J to 6 bases, leaving 11 bases not matched to a gene. Germline lookup yields CDR1 SGHTS and CDR2 YDEGEE. This CDR3 spans 15 amino acids. For the CDR3, the DNA is TGTGCCAGCAGCGCGGCGGGACAGGGTGTCTCCGAGCAGTACTTC. It is translated as CASSAAGQGVSEQYF. The full variable domain, with the rest looked up from reference TRBV5-8 and TRBJ2-7, is EAGVTQSPTHLIKTRGQQATLRCSPISGHTSVYWYQQALGLGLQFLLWYDEGEERNRGNFPPRFSGRQFPNYSSELNVNALELEDSALYLCASSAAGQGVSEQYFGPGTRLTVT.

In its sample, this clonotype was seen a few times. The chain has TRBV6-2 or TRBV6-3 and TRBJ2-7; tentative D call: TRBD2 (5 bases). CDR3 length: 16 amino acids. Per the germline V gene, CDR1 is MNHEY and CDR2 is SVGEGT. Trimming removed 0 bases from V and 6 bases from J, with 18 bases in between. The CDR3 loop is CASSYSLGSSEGEQYF. The CDR3 DNA sequence: TGTGCCAGCAGTTACTCGCTCGGCAGCTCCGAGGGCGAGCAGTACTTC.

The sample holds one count of this clonotype. The CDR3 sequence: CASSLVRGERLFF. The DNA of the CDR3 is TGTGCCAGCAGCTTAGTCCGGGGAGAGAGACTGTTTTTT. The chain links TRBV7-9 to TRBJ1-4, with unresolved D. CDR1 and CDR2 from the germline V gene are SEHNR and FQNEAQ (reference sequence). Deletions cut 1 base from V and 13 bases from J, with 13 bases between. This CDR3 is built from 13 residues.

This chain uses TRBV11-3 with TRBJ1-1, with TRBD1 as a possible D gene (5 bases). V lost 1 base, J lost 5 bases, and 14 bases lay in between. Germline V lookup: CDR1 SGHNT, CDR2 YENEEA. This CDR3 spans 15 amino acids. The chain's CDR3 is CASSLVLGGETEAFF. The CDR3 nucleotides read TGTGCCAGCAGCTTAGTTTTGGGGGGGGAGACTGAAGCTTTCTTT.

This clonotype has at least ten counts. V and J are TRBV7-8 and TRBJ2-2; tentatively, D is TRBD2 (6 bases). The CDR3 is 18 amino acids. The V gene's germline CDR1 is SGHVS and CDR2 FQNEAQ. Trimming stripped 1 base from V and 1 base from J, with 16 bases between. CDR3 loop: CASSLGYRDWENTGELFF. The CDR3 nucleotides read TGTGCCAGCAGCTTAGGATACCGGGACTGGGAGAACACCGGGGAGCTGTTTTTT. The variable domain in full, with the rest retrieved from reference TRBV7-8 and TRBJ2-2, is GAGVSQSPRYKVAKRGQDVALRCDPISGHVSLFWYQQALGQGPEFLTYFQNEAQLDKSGLPSDRFFAERPEGSVSTLKIQRTQQEDSAVYLCASSLGYRDWENTGELFFGEGSRLTVL.

This chain joins TRBV6-6 and TRBJ2-7; no firm D call. Trimming removed 0 bases at V and 3 bases at J, with 9 bases between. Germline-derived CDR1 and CDR2 are MNHNY and SVGAGI (reference sequence). The CDR3 covers 14 residues. CDR3: CASSYSHTNYEQYF. The DNA of the CDR3 is TGTGCCAGCAGTTACTCCCACACCAACTACGAGCAGTACTTC.

Many counts were recorded for this clonotype. The V call is TRBV7-6, the J call TRBJ2-1; 7 positions match TRBD2. The CDR3 runs 16 residues. V gave up 1 base and J gave up 1 base; unmatched junction bases: 4. Per the germline V gene, CDR1 is SGHVS and CDR2 is FNYEAQ. The CDR3 nucleotides read TGTGCCAGCAGCTTAGTGGGGGGGGATTCCTACAATGAGCAGTTCTTC. Encoded protein: CASSLVGGDSYNEQFF.

The chain has TRBV20-1 and TRBJ1-2; 7 positions agree with TRBD1. This CDR3 region has 14 residues. V dropped 2 bases and J dropped 5; count of bases not matched to a gene: 8. Germline CDR1 reads DFQATT; CDR2 reads SNEGSKA (reference sequence). CDR3 residues: CSARPDREGYGYTF. In DNA form, the CDR3 reads TGCAGTGCTAGACCTGACAGGGAAGGGTATGGCTACACCTTC.

The V and J genes are TRBV9 and TRBJ2-2; D uncertain. Germline V lookup: CDR1 SGDLS, CDR2 YYNGEE. The CDR3 is 13 residues long. V lost 1 base to trimming and J lost 9 bases, with 10 bases between them. The CDR3 loop reads CASSVSNRWELFF. CDR3 in DNA: TGTGCCAGCAGCGTATCCAACCGGTGGGAGCTGTTTTTT.

The rearrangement links TRBV6-6 to TRBJ1-6; a weak D match, TRBD1 (6 bases). CDR1 MNHNY and CDR2 SVGAGI come from the germline V gene (reference sequence). This CDR3 contains 16 residues. Trimming stripped 3 bases from V and 4 bases from J, with 13 bases between. The DNA for the CDR3 is TGTGCCAGCAGTTATGCGAGGGGGGAATATAATTCACCCCTCCACTTT. It encodes CASSYARGEYNSPLHF.

This clonotype came up a few times. V gene TRBV6-1 combines with J gene TRBJ1-1; D is unresolved. The germline V gene has CDR1 MNHNS and CDR2 SASEGT. There are 18 residues in the CDR3. V was shortened by 0 bases and J by 0 bases, with 17 bases between the two germline ends. The CDR3 DNA is TGTGCCAGCAGTGAAGCTGCGGCACCACCGGCCATGAACACTGAAGCTTTCTTT. This sequence encodes CASSEAAAPPAMNTEAFF.

The CDR3 DNA reads TGCGCCAGCAGCCAAACTAGTGGGGAGAGAAGCTACACCTTC. This gives the protein CASSQTSGERSYTF. This chain joins TRBV4-3 and TRBJ1-2; D call uncertain. The ends were cut back, 2 bases at V and 9 bases at J, with 16 bases in the middle. This CDR3 has 14 amino acids. Germline V lookup: CDR1 LGHNA, CDR2 YSLEER.

This clonotype has only a few counts. The chain links TRBV6-5 to TRBJ2-5; TRBD1 or TRBD2 may be the D gene (6 bases each). Between the trimmed V and J ends, which lost 4 bases and 1 base, there was a span of 10 bases. Germline CDR1 MNHEY, CDR2 SVGAGI. This CDR3 region has 14 residues. CDR3 sequence reads: CASSSEGGQETQYF. The DNA of the CDR3 is TGTGCCAGCAGTTCTGAGGGGGGCCAAGAGACCCAGTACTTC.